One sample yielded the 26 T cell receptor beta chains listed below, sequenced in a study of cytomegalovirus exposure and HLA in healthy donors. Vbeta (60) and Jbeta (13) primers were used in the PCR. Using immunoSEQ multiplex PCR, the repertoire was profiled, and TCRdb retains in-frame clones only, with some absent. Of roughly 170,000 clones listed, approximately 81% are singletons. The material sequenced was PBMCs. The receptor set was obtained from a woman aged 25 to 39 in good health and CMV-seronegative.

This rearrangement joins TRBV2 to TRBJ1-1; perhaps TRBD1 as D (5 bases). From germline, CDR1 is SNHLY and CDR2 FYNNEI. The CDR3 contains 13 residues. V was cut by 6 bases and J by 6 bases, with 14 bases left in between. As DNA, the CDR3 is TGTGCCAGCAGGGCAGGGTTTGCGGCTGAAGCTTTCTTT. This encodes CASRAGFAAEAFF.

The V gene is TRBV28, the J gene TRBJ2-1; 10 bases map to TRBD2. After removal of 5 bases from V and 2 bases from J, the junction contained 6 bases not matched to a gene. CDR1 and CDR2 from the germline V gene are MDHEN and SYDVKM. CDR3 length equals 16 residues. CDR3 in amino acids: CASSLSGGAAYNEQFF. The CDR3 DNA follows: TGTGCCAGCAGTCTCAGCGGGGGGGCCGCCTACAATGAGCAGTTCTTC.

This sequence joins TRBV7-8 and TRBJ2-2; no firm D call. Germline CDR1 SGHVS, CDR2 FQNEAQ. The CDR3 covers 15 residues. V lost 1 base, J lost 2 bases, and 8 bases lay in between. The DNA for the CDR3 is TGTGCCAGCAGCTTAGACAGCAGAAACACCGGGGAGCTGTTTTTT. It yields the protein CASSLDSRNTGELFF. The full variable domain, in which reference TRBV7-8 and TRBJ2-2 provide the parts outside the CDR3, is GAGVSQSPRYKVAKRGQDVALRCDPISGHVSLFWYQQALGQGPEFLTYFQNEAQLDKSGLPSDRFFAERPEGSVSTLKIQRTQQEDSAVYLCASSLDSRNTGELFFGEGSRLTVL.

As to this clone: The sample contains more than one DNA sequence encoding this CDR3. The V gene is TRBV28, the J gene TRBJ1-2; D is possibly TRBD1 (5 bases). The V end lost 6 bases, the J end lost 5 bases, and 19 bases lay between the germline ends. Germline V lookup: CDR1 MDHEN, CDR2 SYDVKM. The CDR3 contains 15 residues. The CDR3 here is CASSPPREGVYGYTF. The CDR3 coding sequence is TGTGCCAGCAGCCCCCCCAGGGAAGGGGTTTATGGCTACACCTTC.

This clone came up once. V gene TRBV7-9 combines with J gene TRBJ2-2; D unclear. This CDR3 contains 14 residues. Germline assignment: CDR1 SEHNR and CDR2 FQNEAQ (reference sequence). V was cut by 2 bases and J by 1 base, with 5 bases left in between. The CDR3 spells CASSLPGNTGELFF. The DNA of the CDR3 is TGTGCCAGCAGCTTACCAGGGAACACCGGGGAGCTGTTTTTT.

On this clone itself: One junction end disagrees with the germline gene, perhaps due to a read error. The chain links TRBV4-1 to TRBJ2-6; D may be TRBD1 (5 bases). The CDR3 is made up of 17 amino acids. Germline CDR1 reads MGHRA; CDR2 reads YSYEKL. The CDR3 nucleotides are TGCGCCAGCAGCCAAGTTCAGCTTAACTCTGGGGCCAACGGCCTGACTTTC. This gives the protein CASSQVQLNSGANGLTF.

The gene calls are TRBV19 and TRBJ2-2; TRBD2 agrees at 12 bases. The CDR3 extends over 16 amino acids. CDR1 LNHDA and CDR2 SQIVND come from the germline V gene (reference sequence). J gave up 7 bases and V 4 bases, and 7 bases lay outside the gene matches. The DNA of the CDR3 is TGTGCCAGTAGTAACCTAGCGGGAGGGCCCGACGGGGAGCTGTTTTTT. Translated, it gives CASSNLAGGPDGELFF.

The chain carries TRBV10-1 and TRBJ2-1; 7 nucleotides match TRBD1. The CDR3 covers 17 residues. The V segment lost 4 bases and the J segment 0 bases; nucleotides outside the gene matches: 9. The germline V gene has CDR1 WNHNN and CDR2 SYGVQD (reference sequence). Written as DNA, the CDR3 is TGCGCCAGCAGTGGAATGCAGGGGGACAGCTCCTACAATGAGCAGTTCTTC. It yields the protein CASSGMQGDSSYNEQFF.

The chain combines TRBV6-1 with TRBJ2-7; 8 bases agree with TRBD1. The CDR3 is 15 amino acids. The junction had 10 bases not matched to a gene; V was cut back by 7 bases and J by 2 bases. In germline, CDR1 is MNHNS, CDR2 SASEGT. The DNA for the CDR3 is TGTGCCAGCACCCTAAGGCGACAGGGGACCTACGAGCAGTACTTC. Translation: CASTLRRQGTYEQYF.

The chain combines TRBV9 with TRBJ2-1; TRBD1 matches 11 bases. CDR1 is SGDLS, CDR2 YYNGEE, per germline. The CDR3 consists of 18 residues. Unmatched junction bases numbered 10, after V lost 3 bases and J lost 2 bases. For the CDR3, the DNA is TGTGCCAGCAGCGCAATGGTTTCGGGACAGGGGGCCTACAATGAGCAGTTCTTC. Its protein product is CASSAMVSGQGAYNEQFF.

CDR3 bases: TGTGCCAGTAGACAGGAGAATCAGCCCCAGCATTTT. Its translation: CASRQENQPQHF. The rearrangement uses TRBV19 and TRBJ1-5; maybe TRBD1 (5 bases). The V end lost 6 bases, the J end lost 4 bases, and 7 bases lay between the germline ends. The germline gives CDR1 LNHDA, CDR2 SQIVND (reference sequence). The CDR3 spans 12 residues.

This rearrangement joins TRBV30 to TRBJ1-5, with D possibly matching TRBD1 (5 bases). The CDR3 has 12 residues. Germline V lookup: CDR1 GTSNPN, CDR2 SVGIG (reference sequence). Deletions cut 1 base from V and 4 bases from J, with 5 bases between. This CDR3 is CAWSGTNQPQHF. The CDR3 bases are TGTGCCTGGAGTGGGACAAATCAGCCCCAGCATTTT.

This chain uses TRBV4-3 with TRBJ2-7; 7 nucleotides line up with TRBD2. Germline CDR1 LGHNA, CDR2 YSLEER. The CDR3 is 14 residues long. The V segment lost 4 bases and the J segment 6 bases; nucleotides outside the gene matches: 9. For the CDR3, the DNA is TGCGCCAGCAGCCTAAATAGACTAGCTACCGAGCAGTACTTC. As protein: CASSLNRLATEQYF.

The rearrangement uses TRBV7-9 and TRBJ2-1, with D unresolved. Trimming shortened V by 5 bases and J by 0 bases, and 11 bases separated the two germline ends. Germline loops: CDR1 SEHNR, CDR2 FQNEAQ (reference sequence). This CDR3 has 15 amino acids. CDR3 region: CASSPGLASYNEQFF. CDR3 nucleotide sequence: TGTGCCAGCAGCCCCGGTTTAGCCTCCTACAATGAGCAGTTCTTC. Full variable domain (rest looked up from reference TRBV7-9 and TRBJ2-1): DTGVSQNPRHKITKRGQNVTFRCDPISEHNRLYWYRQTLGQGPEFLTYFQNEAQLEKSRLLSDRFSAERPKGSFSTLEIQRTEQGDSAMYLCASSPGLASYNEQFFGPGTRLTVL.

Turning to this clone: One end of the junction varies from germline; a read error may be responsible. V and J are TRBV7-9 and TRBJ2-6; D ambiguous. CDR3 length equals 15 residues. Per germline, CDR1 SEHNR and CDR2 FQNEAQ (reference sequence). CDR3 residues: CSSSLNLRGANVLTF. CDR3 nucleotides: TGTTCCAGCAGCTTAAACTTGAGAGGGGCCAACGTCCTGACTTTC.

The J gene is TRBJ2-1, the V gene TRBV5-1, with 8 bases lining up with TRBD2. Trimming removed 3 bases from V and 0 bases from J; junction bases left unmatched: 5. The CDR3 extends over 16 amino acids. Germline-derived CDR1 and CDR2 are SGHRS and YFSETQ. The CDR3 reads CASSSSGTSSYNEQFF. CDR3 bases: TGCGCCAGCAGCTCCTCCGGGACTAGCTCCTACAATGAGCAGTTCTTC.

V and J are TRBV30 and TRBJ2-5; 12 bases align to TRBD2. CDR3 length equals 14 residues. Germline CDR1 and CDR2: GTSNPN and SVGIG (reference sequence). V lost 4 bases and J lost 4; bases outside the gene matches: 4. The DNA of the CDR3 is TGTGCCTGGATGACTAGCGGGAGTGGAGAGACCCAGTACTTC. Protein product: CAWMTSGSGETQYF. The full variable domain, rest sourced from reference TRBV30 and TRBJ2-5, is SQTIHQWPATLVQPVGSPLSLECTVEGTSNPNLYWYRQAAGRGLQLLFYSVGIGQISSEVPQNLSASRPQDRQFILSSKKLLLSDSGFYLCAWMTSGSGETQYFGPGTRLLVL.

J is TRBJ1-2 and V is TRBV2; 7 bases fit TRBD1. Trimming cost V 8 bases and J 2 bases; bases outside gene matches: 5. The germline V gene encodes CDR1 SNHLY and CDR2 FYNNEI. This CDR3 contains 13 residues. As DNA, the CDR3 is TGTGCCAGCTACCGGGACAGAAACTATGGCTACACCTTC. It translates to CASYRDRNYGYTF. Full variable domain (rest looked up from reference TRBV2 and TRBJ1-2): EPEVTQTPSHQVTQMGQEVILRCVPISNHLYFYWYRQILGQKVEFLVSFYNNEISEKSEIFDDQFSVERPDGSNFTLKIRSTKLEDSAMYFCASYRDRNYGYTFGSGTRLTVV.

This sequence joins TRBV6-6 and TRBJ2-7, with 7 bases lining up with TRBD1. CDR1 and CDR2 (germline): MNHNY, SVGAGI (reference sequence). V shed 0 bases and J 4 bases; nucleotides not matched to a gene: 6. This CDR3 region has 15 residues. CDR3 DNA sequence: TGTGCCAGCAGTTACTCGAAGGGGGCTAAGTACGAGCAGTACTTC. Translation gives CASSYSKGAKYEQYF.

The chain is built from TRBV7-2 and TRBJ2-3; 13 bases fit TRBD2. Germline CDR1 SGHTA, CDR2 FQGNSA. Germline trimming cut 5 bases from V and 14 bases from J; bases unmatched to any gene: 19. The CDR3 spans 17 residues. CDR3 sequence (DNA): TGTGCCAGCAGCCCCTTTAGGACAGGAGCGGGACTAGCGGGAATGTATTTT. Protein product: CASSPFRTGAGLAGMYF. The variable domain in full, with the rest retrieved from reference TRBV7-2 and TRBJ2-3, is GAGVSQSPSNKVTEKGKDVELRCDPISGHTALYWYRQSLGQGLEFLIYFQGNSAPDKSGLPSDRFSAERTGGSVSTLTIQRTQQEDSAVYLCASSPFRTGAGLAGMYFGPGTRLTVL.

This clone turned up a few times. J is TRBJ1-1 and V is TRBV2; TRBD1 agrees at 8 bases. In germline, CDR1 is SNHLY, CDR2 FYNNEI. Trimming removed 7 bases from V and 5 bases from J; junction bases left unmatched: 12. The CDR3 spans 15 residues. Here the CDR3 DNA reads TGTGCCAGCACCCAGGTCATCACAGGGGGAACTGAAGCTTTCTTT. Protein product: CASTQVITGGTEAFF. The variable domain in full, with the rest retrieved from reference TRBV2 and TRBJ1-1, is EPEVTQTPSHQVTQMGQEVILRCVPISNHLYFYWYRQILGQKVEFLVSFYNNEISEKSEIFDDQFSVERPDGSNFTLKIRSTKLEDSAMYFCASTQVITGGTEAFFGQGTRLTVV.

This chain connects TRBV27 to TRBJ2-1; D call uncertain. This CDR3 is built from 13 residues. The V and J ends lost 4 bases and 4 bases respectively, with 8 bases between them. Germline V CDR1 and CDR2: MNHEY, SMNVEV (reference sequence). The CDR3 DNA sequence: TGTGCCAGCAGTTCCCCAAATTACAATGAGCAGTTCTTC. This gives the protein CASSSPNYNEQFF.

The gene calls are TRBV27 and TRBJ2-2; a possible D gene is TRBD1 (5 bases). CDR1 is MNHEY, CDR2 SMNVEV, per germline (reference sequence). The CDR3 has 13 amino acids. V was shortened by 1 base and J by 6 bases, with 6 bases between the two germline ends. The CDR3 coding sequence is TGTGCCAGCAGTTTATTAGGGGCCGGGGAGCTGTTTTTT. Translated: CASSLLGAGELFF.

This chain connects TRBV6-5 to TRBJ1-2; D is undetermined. V lost 6 bases and J 4 bases, leaving 9 bases between the germline ends. Germline V gives CDR1 MNHEY, CDR2 SVGAGI. The CDR3 covers 12 residues. The CDR3 DNA sequence: TGTGCCAGCAGCCCAAACACCTATGGCTACACCTTC. As protein: CASSPNTYGYTF.

V is TRBV7-2 and J is TRBJ1-2; D is undetermined. The CDR3 covers 18 residues. Germline V gene sequence: CDR1 SGHTA, CDR2 FQGNSA. V was cut by 1 base and J by 0 bases, with 18 bases left in between. The CDR3 loop is CASSLGFGGREANYGYTF. The CDR3 DNA sequence: TGTGCCAGCAGCTTAGGGTTCGGCGGGCGGGAAGCTAACTATGGCTACACCTTC.

About this clone: The same CDR3 arises from other DNA sequences in this sample as well. The chain employs TRBV4-1 and TRBJ1-3; D not certain. Germline values: CDR1 MGHRA, CDR2 YSYEKL. Trimming shortened V by 4 bases and J by 4 bases, and 8 bases separated the two germline ends. The CDR3 runs to 13 residues. The CDR3 DNA sequence: TGCGCCAGCAGCCTTCGGTCGGGAAACACCATATATTTT. Translation: CASSLRSGNTIYF.